The TCR beta chain described here comes from a study of blood T cell repertoires in COVID-19. Study-level information: Specimens from acute and convalescent COVID-19 originated in the United States, Italy and Spain. The analysed material was cDNA or gDNA that came from T cells, B-cell-depleted T cells, or PBMCs.

As processed by the authors: By means of reference gene primer amplification, nucleated cell counts were estimated. Profiling relied on immunoSEQ multiplex PCR, and the TCRdb table lists in-frame clones only, not all of them. V and J calls and clone size are those listed in that table; D and trimming were worked out from the DNA. The sample carries roughly 200,000 clones, roughly 81% recorded once. This sequence was found in a woman at least 80 years old with acute or convalescent COVID-19. Sequenced: peripheral blood.

CDR3 loop: CASSRTSGDSYEQYF. For the CDR3, the DNA is TGTGCCAGTAGTAGGACTAGCGGTGACTCCTACGAGCAGTACTTC. The rearrangement links TRBV19 to TRBJ2-7; 10 bases line up with TRBD2. The length of the CDR3 is 15 residues. Trimming took 4 bases from V and 0 from J; bases not matched to a gene: 3. The germline gives CDR1 LNHDA, CDR2 SQIVND (reference sequence).